This TCR beta chain originates from a study of radiotherapy plus CTLA-4 blockade in lung cancer. Study as a whole: Patients showed objective responses in roughly 18% of cases, and disease control was achieved by approximately 30%. Findings and limits, study-wide: Some TCR clones had been derived from tumors. These clones expanded in peripheral blood after radiotherapy plus ipilimumab. The best prediction of response reportedly came from early blood T cell clone dynamics, with interferon-beta.

Chemo-refractory metastatic non-small-cell lung cancer patients were treated with focal radiation plus CTLA-4 blockade with ipilimumab. This clone was observed a few times. Its antigen is not identified. Assay used: immunoSEQ multiplex PCR; TCRdb lists only in-frame clones, some missing. This sample carries tens of thousands of clones, 72% of them seen once, and the ten largest clones take about 8.3%. This CDR3 comprises 14 residues. V was clipped by 9 bases and J by 4 bases, with 18 bases between them. The germline gives CDR1 MDHEN, CDR2 SYDVKM. The chain recombines TRBV28 with TRBJ1-2, with D possibly matching TRBD1 (5 bases). Sequences were derived from peripheral blood, sampled from a patient treated with radiotherapy plus ipilimumab. This sequence was found in a human donor with non-small cell lung cancer whose response to radiotherapy plus ipilimumab could not be evaluated. The CDR3 region has the DNA TGTGCCAGTTCTGCTTTGGGGCTTACCTATGGCTACACCTTC. It specifies CASSALGLTYGYTF.